One T cell receptor beta chain is described in this entry. The data originate from a study of blood T cell repertoires in COVID-19. The wider study: The samples span acute and convalescent COVID-19 from the United States, Italy and Spain. T cells, B-cell-depleted T cells, or PBMCs supplied cDNA or gDNA.

This CDR3 spans 16 amino acids. Germline CDR1 reads SGHNT; CDR2 reads YYREEE (reference sequence). With 4 bases clipped from V and 4 bases from J, the junction kept 11 bases outside the gene matches. Original analysis: Amplification from reference gene primers served as the basis for estimated nucleated cell counts. Some clones are missing from TCRdb's copy, which holds only in-frame ones; the method was immunoSEQ multiplex PCR. Clone size and V and J calls were adopted from that table, with D and trimming inferred from the DNA. The repertoire holds 150,000 to 200,000 clones, with about 83% as singletons. Patients at the Seattle site were enrolled during active infection and followed longitudinally.

The chain has TRBV5-4 and TRBJ2-1; 7 bases line up with TRBD2. Sequenced: peripheral blood. This receptor was identified in a woman in her sixties or seventies with COVID-19, enrolled during active disease. The CDR3 reads CASSPTGTMGYNEQFF. CDR3 DNA sequence: TGTGCCAGCAGCCCCACCGGGACTATGGGTTACAATGAGCAGTTCTTC.